This T cell receptor (beta chain) emerged from a study of blood T cell repertoires in COVID-19. For the study at large: T cells, B-cell-depleted T cells, or PBMCs provided the cDNA or gDNA that served as material.

Germline assignment: CDR1 LNHDA and CDR2 SQIVND (reference sequence). The ends were cut back, 6 bases at V and 2 bases at J, with 11 bases in the middle. The CDR3 spans 14 residues. Sequencing used immunoSEQ multiplex PCR; TCRdb keeps in-frame clones, though not all of them. Here the sample spans under 250,000 clones, approximately 81% being singletons. The sequence derives from a woman aged 80 or older with acute or convalescent COVID-19. Sequences were obtained from peripheral blood. This chain uses TRBV19 with TRBJ2-1; D possibly corresponds to TRBD1 (6 bases). The DNA of the CDR3 is TGTGCCAGTAGCCACCGGGACACCTACAATGAGCAGTTCTTC. Translation: CASSHRDTYNEQFF.